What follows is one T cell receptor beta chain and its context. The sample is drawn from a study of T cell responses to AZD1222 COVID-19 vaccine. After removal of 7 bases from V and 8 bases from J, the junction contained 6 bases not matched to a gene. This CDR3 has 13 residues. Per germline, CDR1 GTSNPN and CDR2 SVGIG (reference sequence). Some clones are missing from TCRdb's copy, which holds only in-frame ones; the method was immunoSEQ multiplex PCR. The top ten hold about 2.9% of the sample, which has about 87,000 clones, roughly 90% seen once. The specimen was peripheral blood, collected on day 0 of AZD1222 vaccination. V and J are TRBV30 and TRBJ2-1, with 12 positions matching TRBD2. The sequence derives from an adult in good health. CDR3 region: CAYMTSGSDEQFF. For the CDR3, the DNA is TGTGCCTATATGACTAGCGGGAGCGATGAGCAGTTCTTC.